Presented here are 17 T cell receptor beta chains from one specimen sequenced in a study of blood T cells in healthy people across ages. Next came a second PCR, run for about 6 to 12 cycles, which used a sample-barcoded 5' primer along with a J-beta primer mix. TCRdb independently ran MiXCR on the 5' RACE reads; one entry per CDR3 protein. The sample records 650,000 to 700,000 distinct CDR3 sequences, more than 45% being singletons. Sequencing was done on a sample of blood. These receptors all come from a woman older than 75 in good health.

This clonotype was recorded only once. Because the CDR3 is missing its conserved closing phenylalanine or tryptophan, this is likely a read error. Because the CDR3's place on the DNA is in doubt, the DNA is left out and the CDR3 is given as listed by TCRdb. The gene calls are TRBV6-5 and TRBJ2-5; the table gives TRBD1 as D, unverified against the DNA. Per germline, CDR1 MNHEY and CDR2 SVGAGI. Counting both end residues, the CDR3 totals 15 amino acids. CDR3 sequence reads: CASSAGGGYGYTFGS.

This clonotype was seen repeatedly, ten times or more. In DNA form, the CDR3 reads TGTGCCAGCAGCCTAAGAACAGGGCGAGCGGGGGCCAACGTCCTGACTTTC. Translated, it gives CASSLRTGRAGANVLTF. This sequence joins TRBV5-6 and TRBJ2-6; TRBD1 is a possible D gene (6 bases). The CDR3 totals 17 residues. V was clipped by 4 bases and J by 4 bases, with 18 bases between them. The germline gives CDR1 SGHDT, CDR2 YYEEEE.

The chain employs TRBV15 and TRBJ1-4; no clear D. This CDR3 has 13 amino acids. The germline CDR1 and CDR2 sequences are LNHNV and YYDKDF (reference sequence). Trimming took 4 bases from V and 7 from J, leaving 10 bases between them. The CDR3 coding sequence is TGTGCCACCAGCACCGACCCCCGTGAAAAACTGTTTTTT. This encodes CATSTDPREKLFF.

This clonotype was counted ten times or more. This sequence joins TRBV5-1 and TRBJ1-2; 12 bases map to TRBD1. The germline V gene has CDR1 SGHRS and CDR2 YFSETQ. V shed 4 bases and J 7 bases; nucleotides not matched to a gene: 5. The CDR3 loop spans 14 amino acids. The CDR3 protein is CASSPGQGARGYTF. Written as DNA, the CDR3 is TGCGCCAGCAGCCCGGGACAGGGGGCGCGTGGCTACACCTTC.

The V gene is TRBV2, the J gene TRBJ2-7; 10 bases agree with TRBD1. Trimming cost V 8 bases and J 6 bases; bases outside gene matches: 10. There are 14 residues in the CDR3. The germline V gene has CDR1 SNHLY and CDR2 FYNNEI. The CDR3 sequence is CASGRDRGSSEQYF. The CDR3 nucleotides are TGTGCCAGCGGCCGGGACAGGGGTTCGAGCGAGCAGTACTTC.

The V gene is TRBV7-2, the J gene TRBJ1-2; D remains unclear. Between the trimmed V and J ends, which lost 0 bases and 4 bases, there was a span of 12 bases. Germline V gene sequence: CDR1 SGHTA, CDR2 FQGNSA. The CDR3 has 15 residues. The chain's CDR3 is CASSLAGPGIYGYTF. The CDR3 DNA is TGTGCCAGCAGCTTAGCCGGCCCCGGGATCTATGGCTACACCTTC.

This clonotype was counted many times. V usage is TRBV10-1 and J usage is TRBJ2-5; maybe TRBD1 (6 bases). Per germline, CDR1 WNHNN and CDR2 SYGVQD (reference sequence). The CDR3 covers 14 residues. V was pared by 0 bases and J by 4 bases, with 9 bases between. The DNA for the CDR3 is TGCGCCAGCAGTGAGTCTGGCAGGGGAGAGACCCAGTACTTC. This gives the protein CASSESGRGETQYF.

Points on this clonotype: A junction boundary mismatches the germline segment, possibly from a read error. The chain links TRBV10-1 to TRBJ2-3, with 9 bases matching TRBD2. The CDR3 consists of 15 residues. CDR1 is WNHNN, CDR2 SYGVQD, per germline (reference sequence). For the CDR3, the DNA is TGCGCCAGCATCCCCAAGCGGGAGGACACAGATGCGCAGTATTTT. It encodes CASIPKREDTDAQYF.

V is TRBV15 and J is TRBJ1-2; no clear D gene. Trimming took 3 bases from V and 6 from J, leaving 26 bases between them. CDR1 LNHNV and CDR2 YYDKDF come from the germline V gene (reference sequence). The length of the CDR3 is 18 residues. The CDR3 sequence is CATSSHLRDDKSGHGYTF. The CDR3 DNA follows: TGTGCCACCAGCAGCCACCTTCGAGACGATAAGAGCGGGCATGGCTACACCTTC.

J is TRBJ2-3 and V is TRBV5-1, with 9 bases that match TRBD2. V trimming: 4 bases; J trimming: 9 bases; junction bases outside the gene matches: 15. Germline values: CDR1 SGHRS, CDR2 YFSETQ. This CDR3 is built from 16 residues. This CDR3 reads CASSPRQIAGVRTQYF. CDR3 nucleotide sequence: TGCGCCAGCAGCCCCAGGCAAATAGCGGGAGTAAGGACGCAGTATTTT.

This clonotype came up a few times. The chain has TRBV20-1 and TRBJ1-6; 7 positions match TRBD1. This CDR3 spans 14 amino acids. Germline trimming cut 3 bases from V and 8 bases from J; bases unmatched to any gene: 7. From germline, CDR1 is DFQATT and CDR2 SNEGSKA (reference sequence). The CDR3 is CSASFDREDSPLHF. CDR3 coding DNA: TGCAGTGCTAGTTTCGACAGGGAGGATTCACCCCTCCACTTT.

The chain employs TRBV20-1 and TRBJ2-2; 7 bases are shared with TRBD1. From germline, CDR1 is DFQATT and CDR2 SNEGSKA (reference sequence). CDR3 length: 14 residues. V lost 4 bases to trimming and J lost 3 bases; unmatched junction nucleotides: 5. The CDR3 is CSAMGQRYTGELFF. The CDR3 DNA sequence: TGCAGTGCTATGGGACAGCGATACACCGGGGAGCTGTTTTTT.

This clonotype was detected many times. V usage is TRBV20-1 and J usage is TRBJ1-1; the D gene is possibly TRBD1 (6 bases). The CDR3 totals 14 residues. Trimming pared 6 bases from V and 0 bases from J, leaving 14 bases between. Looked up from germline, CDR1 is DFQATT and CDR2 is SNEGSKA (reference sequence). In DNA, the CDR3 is TGCAGTGCGTCAAGGGGGGGGATGAACACTGAAGCTTTCTTT. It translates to CSASRGGMNTEAFF.

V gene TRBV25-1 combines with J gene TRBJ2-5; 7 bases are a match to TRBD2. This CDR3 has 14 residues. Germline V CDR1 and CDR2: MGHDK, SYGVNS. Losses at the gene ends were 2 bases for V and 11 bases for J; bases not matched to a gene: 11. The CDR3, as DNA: TGTGCCAGCAGTGAAGCGGGAGTGATGTTGGAGCAGTACTTC. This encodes CASSEAGVMLEQYF.

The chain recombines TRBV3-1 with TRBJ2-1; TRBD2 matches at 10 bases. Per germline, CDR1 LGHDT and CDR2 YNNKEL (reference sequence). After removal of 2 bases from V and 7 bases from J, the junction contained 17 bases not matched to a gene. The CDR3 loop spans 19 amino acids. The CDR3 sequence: CASSQSWWLAGGLRNEQFF. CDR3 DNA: TGTGCCAGCAGCCAATCGTGGTGGTTAGCGGGAGGTCTTAGAAATGAGCAGTTCTTC.

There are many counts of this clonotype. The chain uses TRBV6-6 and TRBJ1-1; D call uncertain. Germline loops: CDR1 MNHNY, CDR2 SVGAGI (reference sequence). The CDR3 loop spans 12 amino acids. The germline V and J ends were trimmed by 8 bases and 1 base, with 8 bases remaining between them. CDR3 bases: TGTGCCAGCTCTACGGGGAACACTGAAGCTTTCTTT. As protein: CASSTGNTEAFF.

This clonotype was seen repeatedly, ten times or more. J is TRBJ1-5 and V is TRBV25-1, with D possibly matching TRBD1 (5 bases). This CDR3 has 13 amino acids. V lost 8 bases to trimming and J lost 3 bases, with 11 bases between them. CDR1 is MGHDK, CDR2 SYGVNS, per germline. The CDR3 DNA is TGTGCCAGCCGAGGGGCACCCAATCAGCCCCAGCATTTT. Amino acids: CASRGAPNQPQHF.